The sequence of this TCR beta chain was determined in a study of blood T cell repertoires in COVID-19. Study at large: Sites across the United States, Italy and Spain contributed samples from acute and convalescent COVID-19. The cDNA or gDNA used as material had been derived from T cells, B-cell-depleted T cells, or PBMCs.

In the original analysis: By means of reference gene primer amplification, nucleated cell counts were estimated. Method: immunoSEQ multiplex PCR; TCRdb's copy keeps in-frame clones and lacks some. V and J calls and clone size come straight from that table; D and trimming were deduced from the DNA. The sample has about 250,000 clones; about four fifths are singletons. This receptor was obtained from a man older than 75 with acute or convalescent COVID-19. Sequenced input: peripheral blood.

Here the CDR3 reads CASSAGQADYGYTF. DNA for the CDR3: TGTGCCAGCAGCGCGGGACAGGCAGACTATGGCTACACCTTC. The chain links TRBV9 to TRBJ1-2; 8 nucleotides align to TRBD1. V was clipped by 3 bases and J by 3 bases; unmatched bases: 4. This CDR3 spans 14 amino acids. Germline V CDR1 and CDR2: SGDLS, YYNGEE.